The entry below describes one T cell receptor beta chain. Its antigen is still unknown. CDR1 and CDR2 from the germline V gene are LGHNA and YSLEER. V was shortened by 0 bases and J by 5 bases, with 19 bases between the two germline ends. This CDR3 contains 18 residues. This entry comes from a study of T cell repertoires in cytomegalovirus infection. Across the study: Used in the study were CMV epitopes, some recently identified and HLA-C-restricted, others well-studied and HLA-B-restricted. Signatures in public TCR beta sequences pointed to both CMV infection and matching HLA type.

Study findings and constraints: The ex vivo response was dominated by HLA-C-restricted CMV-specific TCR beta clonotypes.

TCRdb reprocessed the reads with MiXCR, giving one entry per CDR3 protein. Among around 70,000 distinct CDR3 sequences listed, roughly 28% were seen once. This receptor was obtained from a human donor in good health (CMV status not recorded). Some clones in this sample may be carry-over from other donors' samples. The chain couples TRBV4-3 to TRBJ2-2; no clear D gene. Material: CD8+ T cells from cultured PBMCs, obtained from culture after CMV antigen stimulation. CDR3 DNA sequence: TGCGCCAGCAGCCAAGATAGGGCAGGCCGGGCGACTACCGGGGAGCTGTTTTTT. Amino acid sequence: CASSQDRAGRATTGELFF.